This entry lists 12 T cell receptor beta chains sequenced from one sample in a study of identical twins. One entry per CDR3 protein, called by TCRdb with MiXCR from the 5' RACE reads. The sample lists fewer than 250,000 distinct CDR3 sequences, approximately 6.8% occurring once. These data were also reused for a study on yellow fever vaccine responses in identical twins.

The sample was CD8+ T cells sorted from blood. The origin of the receptors is a woman younger than 30 in good health.

This clonotype was observed a few times. This chain connects TRBV20-1 to TRBJ2-5; D perhaps matches TRBD1 (7 bases). The CDR3 has 17 amino acids. Trimming took 1 base from V and 5 from J, leaving 23 bases between them. Germline assignment: CDR1 DFQATT and CDR2 SNEGSKA (reference sequence). In DNA, the CDR3 is TGCAGTGCTAGAGGGGGAGATCAGGGGGGCTCTATGGAGACCCAGTACTTC. Amino acids: CSARGGDQGGSMETQYF.

This clonotype appeared many times. V is TRBV5-1 and J is TRBJ1-3; D uncertain. V lost 3 bases, J lost 0 bases, and 13 bases lay in between. The CDR3 is 16 amino acids. Germline loops: CDR1 SGHRS, CDR2 YFSETQ. For the CDR3, the DNA is TGCGCCAGCAGCTCCGGACGGGATTACTCTGGAAACACCATATATTTT. Encoded protein: CASSSGRDYSGNTIYF.

This clonotype came up many times. The chain recombines TRBV3-1 with TRBJ2-7; the D is unclear. Trimming cost V 3 bases and J 4 bases, with 7 bases left between them. The CDR3 has 12 residues. CDR1 is LGHDT and CDR2 is YNNKEL in the germline V gene (reference sequence). CDR3 residues: CASSQGPYEQYF. The CDR3 nucleotides are TGTGCCAGCAGCCAGGGTCCATACGAGCAGTACTTC.

This clonotype showed up just a few times. The V gene is TRBV28, the J gene TRBJ1-1; D gene ambiguous. V lost 1 base and J lost 5, with 5 bases in between. Germline assignment: CDR1 MDHEN and CDR2 SYDVKM. This CDR3 has 12 residues. CDR3 loop: CASSLLETEAFF. CDR3 in DNA: TGTGCCAGCAGTTTATTGGAGACTGAAGCTTTCTTT.

In the case of this clonotype: An end of the junction differs from the germline gene, which may be a read error. The rearrangement joins TRBV10-2 to TRBJ2-7; 7 nucleotides align to TRBD1. CDR3 length equals 14 residues. The germline CDR1 and CDR2 sequences are WSHSY and SAAADI. CDR3 DNA sequence: TGCGCCAGCAGCCTACCCGGGACAGTTGGCGAGCCGTACTTC. It is translated as CASSLPGTVGEPYF.

This clonotype was recorded many times. The chain uses TRBV29-1 and TRBJ2-1, with D unclear. With 5 bases removed from V and 0 bases from J, the gap between germline ends came to 11 bases. Per germline, CDR1 SQVTM and CDR2 ANQGSEA. The CDR3 consists of 14 residues. Written as DNA, the CDR3 is TGCAGCGTTCCAGACCCGAGCTCCTACAATGAGCAGTTCTTC. It codes for CSVPDPSSYNEQFF.

This clonotype was counted many times. This chain connects TRBV5-1 to TRBJ2-7; D not certain. Germline lookup yields CDR1 SGHRS and CDR2 YFSETQ. The CDR3 consists of 14 residues. The ends were cut back, 3 bases at V and 0 bases at J, with 10 bases in the middle. The CDR3 reads CASSSSWGSYEQYF. The CDR3 region has the DNA TGCGCCAGCAGCTCAAGCTGGGGCTCCTACGAGCAGTACTTC.

The sample holds many counts of this clonotype. This rearrangement joins TRBV29-1 to TRBJ2-1; 7 nucleotides agree with TRBD2. CDR1 and CDR2 from the germline V gene are SQVTM and ANQGSEA. CDR3 length equals 18 residues. V dropped 1 base and J dropped 2; count of bases not matched to a gene: 14. The CDR3 here is CSVEAGAGSVRTYNEQFF. The CDR3 DNA sequence: TGCAGCGTTGAAGCAGGAGCGGGATCCGTCCGCACCTACAATGAGCAGTTCTTC.

This chain links TRBV5-5 with TRBJ2-7; 11 bases map to TRBD1. Trimming took 4 bases from V and 2 from J; bases not matched to a gene: 8. CDR1 and CDR2 from the germline V gene are SGHKS and YYEKEE (reference sequence). The CDR3 spans 16 residues. CDR3 in DNA: TGTGCCAGCAGCCTACCCGGGACAGGGGGAGCCTACGAGCAGTACTTC. Protein sequence: CASSLPGTGGAYEQYF.

This clonotype was observed many times. The gene calls are TRBV12-3 or TRBV12-4 and TRBJ2-7; D is unresolved. This CDR3 is built from 12 residues. Trimming pared 6 bases from V and 5 bases from J, leaving 11 bases between. The CDR3 nucleotides are TGTGCCAGCAGCCCCCTTGGGGACGAGCAGTACTTC. Amino acid sequence: CASSPLGDEQYF.

V and J are TRBV7-7 and TRBJ2-7; unclear D gene. The CDR3 is 15 amino acids. CDR1 and CDR2 (germline): SSHAT, FNYEAQ (reference sequence). V was cut by 5 bases and J by 0 bases, with 14 bases left in between. CDR3 residues: CASSPIGLLSYEQYF. The CDR3 DNA reads as TGTGCCAGCAGCCCGATAGGGCTTCTCTCCTACGAGCAGTACTTC.

This clonotype was seen a few times. The chain is built from TRBV9 and TRBJ2-5; 9 bases agree with TRBD2. The V and J ends lost 4 bases and 0 bases, in that order; junction bases with no gene match: 7. This CDR3 is built from 16 residues. Germline V lookup: CDR1 SGDLS, CDR2 YYNGEE. The CDR3 here is CASSQGLAGNQETQYF. Here the CDR3 DNA reads TGTGCCAGCAGCCAGGGCCTAGCGGGAAACCAAGAGACCCAGTACTTC.